This T cell receptor beta chain was identified in a study of blood T cell repertoires in COVID-19. Background on the study: The United States, Italy and Spain were the sources of the acute and convalescent COVID-19 samples.

Sequencing used immunoSEQ multiplex PCR; TCRdb keeps in-frame clones, though not all of them. Altogether roughly 230,000 clones are present, under 90% being singletons, with the ten largest covering about 3.3%. Between the trimmed V and J ends, which lost 8 bases and 1 base, there was a span of 8 bases. The germline gives CDR1 SNHLY, CDR2 FYNNEI. The CDR3 is 13 residues long. Everyone who took part was roughly 18 to 100 years old, and they came from about 23 US areas. The receptor's source is a woman in her sixties or seventies who had recovered from COVID-19. Source material: PBMCs or T cells enriched from blood (not recorded which). The V call is TRBV2, the J call TRBJ2-2, with D tentatively TRBD2 (6 bases). The DNA for the CDR3 is TGTGCCAGCGGGCGGGAGAACACCGGGGAGCTGTTTTTT. Amino acid sequence: CASGRENTGELFF.